Each of the 32 T cell receptor beta chains below was sequenced from the same sample in a study of blood T cell repertoires in COVID-19. Generated by immunoSEQ multiplex PCR, the TCRdb table keeps only in-frame clones and is missing some. The top ten clones hold less than 9% of a sample with 95,000 to 130,000 clones, around 80% of them seen once. What was sequenced was peripheral blood. The receptors shown here come from a man in his 70s with active or convalescent COVID-19.

This clone came up a few times. This sample includes further DNA sequences coding for the same CDR3. The chain combines TRBV7-9 with TRBJ1-1; D might be TRBD1 (6 bases). The V gene's germline CDR1 is SEHNR and CDR2 FQNEAQ (reference sequence). Trimming left V 1 base short and J 2 bases short, with 8 bases between. The CDR3 contains 14 residues. CDR3 sequence reads: CASSLGQVNTEAFF. The CDR3 bases are TGTGCCAGCAGCTTAGGACAGGTAAACACTGAAGCTTTCTTT.

V and J are TRBV4-1 and TRBJ1-5; D gene uncertain. V gave up 0 bases and J gave up 3 bases, with 6 bases separating them. The germline V gene has CDR1 MGHRA and CDR2 YSYEKL. CDR3 size: 14 residues. The CDR3 DNA reads TGCGCCAGCAGCCAAGAGCGGCTCAATCAGCCCCAGCATTTT. Amino acid sequence: CASSQERLNQPQHF.

The V call is TRBV10-2, the J call TRBJ1-5; 8 nucleotides match TRBD1. This CDR3 region has 15 residues. CDR1 WSHSY and CDR2 SAAADI come from the germline V gene. V shed 5 bases and J 1 base; nucleotides not matched to a gene: 4. The DNA of the CDR3 is TGCGCCAGCAGTAGAGGACAGGGAAGCAATCAGCCCCAGCATTTT. Translated, it gives CASSRGQGSNQPQHF.

This chain connects TRBV6-2 or TRBV6-3 to TRBJ1-1; no firm D call. Trimming took 1 base from V and 5 from J, leaving 5 bases between them. Per the germline V gene, CDR1 is MNHEY and CDR2 is SVGEGT. This CDR3 region has 12 residues. CDR3 in DNA: TGTGCCAGCAGTTACTTACGGACTGAAGCTTTCTTT. Amino acid sequence: CASSYLRTEAFF.

The chain recombines TRBV30 with TRBJ2-2; unclear D gene. Germline V CDR1 and CDR2: GTSNPN, SVGIG (reference sequence). The V and J ends lost 0 bases and 4 bases respectively, with 6 bases between them. This CDR3 is built from 13 residues. CDR3 in DNA: TGTGCCTGGAGTGTACTCGTCACCGGGGAGCTGTTTTTT. Its protein is CAWSVLVTGELFF. The whole variable domain, filled in from reference TRBV30 and TRBJ2-2, reads SQTIHQWPATLVQPVGSPLSLECTVEGTSNPNLYWYRQAAGRGLQLLFYSVGIGQISSEVPQNLSASRPQDRQFILSSKKLLLSDSGFYLCAWSVLVTGELFFGEGSRLTVL.

The gene calls are TRBV5-1 and TRBJ2-1; D might be TRBD1 (6 bases). The germline V gene has CDR1 SGHRS and CDR2 YFSETQ. The V end lost 5 bases, the J end lost 10 bases, and 16 bases lay between the germline ends. This CDR3 comprises 13 residues. This CDR3 reads CASSSLSGVEQFF. In DNA, the CDR3 is TGCGCCAGCAGTTCGCTCTCAGGGGTGGAGCAGTTCTTC.

This clone has ten or more counts. The chain recombines TRBV28 with TRBJ2-7, with 11 bases matching TRBD2. With V trimmed by 7 bases and J by 4 bases, 6 bases remained unmatched. The CDR3 spans 14 residues. Germline V gene sequence: CDR1 MDHEN, CDR2 SYDVKM. The CDR3 spells CASKGTSGRYEQYF. Here the CDR3 DNA reads TGTGCCAGCAAGGGGACTAGCGGCAGATACGAGCAGTACTTC.

The chain joins TRBV7-2 to TRBJ1-1; D is possibly TRBD1 (6 bases). Deletions cut 1 base from V and 2 bases from J, with 11 bases between. From germline, CDR1 is SGHTA and CDR2 FQGNSA. The length of the CDR3 is 15 residues. For the CDR3, the DNA is TGTGCCAGCAGCTTAGATGCAGGGGACAACACTGAAGCTTTCTTT. This translates into CASSLDAGDNTEAFF.

This clone was picked up a small number of times. As DNA, the CDR3 is TGTGCCACCAGTGAAGAGGGTGAGGAGGGAGCTTTCTTT. Its protein product is CATSEEGEEGAFF. V is TRBV24-1 and J is TRBJ1-1; D is uncertain. V lost 4 bases and J lost 10, with 15 bases in between. The CDR3 has 13 amino acids. The germline V gene encodes CDR1 KGHDR and CDR2 SFDVKD.

The chain combines TRBV4-3 with TRBJ1-2; the D is unclear. The CDR3 covers 14 residues. Trimming removed 0 bases at V and 8 bases at J, with 13 bases between. Germline values: CDR1 LGHNA, CDR2 YSLEER. The CDR3 is CASSQEFSGGGYTF. As DNA, the CDR3 is TGCGCCAGCAGCCAAGAATTTTCCGGCGGGGGCTACACCTTC.

The chain links TRBV21-1 to TRBJ2-7; the table's D call, TRBD1, was not checked against the DNA. TRBV21-1 is classified as a pseudogene. The CDR3 totals 17 residues. This chain's CDR3 is CASSKESPSGYSYEQYF. CDR3 DNA: TGTGCCAGCAGCAAAGAAAGTCCTTCAGGGTACTCCTACGAGCAGTACTTC.

The genes are TRBV5-1 and TRBJ2-2; 9 nucleotides line up with TRBD2. Trimming cost V 1 base and J 5 bases; bases outside gene matches: 3. Germline loops: CDR1 SGHRS, CDR2 YFSETQ. There are 15 residues in the CDR3. The CDR3 reads CASSLQTSGTGELFF. CDR3 bases: TGCGCCAGCAGCTTGCAGACTAGCGGAACCGGGGAGCTGTTTTTT.

This clone has just one count. The rearrangement joins TRBV6-1 to TRBJ1-1; D perhaps matches TRBD1 (6 bases). This CDR3 region has 14 residues. The germline V and J ends were trimmed by 6 bases and 4 bases, with 15 bases remaining between them. The germline V gene encodes CDR1 MNHNS and CDR2 SASEGT. The chain's CDR3 is CASRTDSESTEAFF. CDR3 DNA sequence: TGTGCCAGCAGAACGGACAGTGAGAGCACTGAAGCTTTCTTT.

The V and J genes are TRBV18 and TRBJ2-2, with D maybe TRBD1 (6 bases). The germline gives CDR1 KGHSH, CDR2 LQKENI. The CDR3 covers 13 residues. V shed 6 bases and J shed 6 bases, with 11 bases lying between them. The CDR3, as DNA: TGTGCCAGCTCGAAACAGGGACCCGGGGAGCTGTTTTTT. Its protein product is CASSKQGPGELFF.

The CDR3 loop is CATSTLRDTGELFF. As DNA, the CDR3 is TGTGCCACCAGCACTCTCAGGGATACCGGGGAGCTGTTTTTT. The chain has TRBV15 and TRBJ2-2, with a tentative D call TRBD1 (5 bases). CDR1 LNHNV and CDR2 YYDKDF come from the germline V gene (reference sequence). V lost 4 bases, J lost 5 bases, and 11 bases lay in between. CDR3 size: 14 residues.

CDR3 amino acids: CASSAGGGPDTQYF. The DNA of the CDR3 is TGTGCCAGCAGCGCGGGAGGGGGTCCAGATACGCAGTATTTT. The genes are TRBV9 and TRBJ2-3, with TRBD2 matching 8 bases. Germline V CDR1 and CDR2: SGDLS, YYNGEE. CDR3 size: 14 residues. V gave up 3 bases and J gave up 4 bases; unmatched junction bases: 4.

The chain combines TRBV7-2 with TRBJ1-4; D is ambiguous. Trimming cost V 4 bases and J 3 bases, with 9 bases left between them. In germline, CDR1 is SGHTA, CDR2 FQGNSA. The CDR3 contains 14 residues. The CDR3 is CASSSWRANEKLFF. CDR3 DNA: TGTGCCAGCAGCTCCTGGAGGGCTAATGAAAAACTGTTTTTT.

This clone has more than one count but fewer than ten. The chain carries TRBV11-2 and TRBJ1-1; D unclear. CDR3 length: 14 amino acids. CDR1 and CDR2 (germline): SGHAT, FQNNGV. Between the trimmed V and J ends, which lost 6 bases and 0 bases, there was a span of 11 bases. The CDR3 nucleotides are TGTGCCAGCAGTCAAAATACGGTGAACACTGAAGCTTTCTTT. Protein product: CASSQNTVNTEAFF.

CDR3 DNA sequence: TGCGCCAGCAGCCAAGAGCCTAACTACGAGCAGTACTTC. This gives the protein CASSQEPNYEQYF. This chain connects TRBV4-1 to TRBJ2-7; D remains unclear. Germline lookup yields CDR1 MGHRA and CDR2 YSYEKL. The CDR3 is 13 residues long. V lost 0 bases to trimming and J lost 3 bases, with 6 bases between them.

This chain joins TRBV30 and TRBJ2-5; D unclear. CDR3 length: 11 residues. CDR1 GTSNPN and CDR2 SVGIG come from the germline V gene (reference sequence). V was clipped by 2 bases and J by 3 bases, with 4 bases between them. DNA for the CDR3: TGTGCCTGGAGTATAAAAGAGACCCAGTACTTC. Translated: CAWSIKETQYF.

For the CDR3, the DNA is TGTGCCAGCAGTTCCCGTATCTACGGGTTATCCTACAATGAGCAGTTCTTC. Translating gives CASSSRIYGLSYNEQFF. V usage is TRBV6-2 or TRBV6-3 and J usage is TRBJ2-1; D unresolved. Per the germline V gene, CDR1 is MNHEY and CDR2 is SVGEGT. This CDR3 has 17 amino acids. Trimming removed 4 bases at V and 1 base at J, with 17 bases between.

Only a few counts were recorded for this clone. This chain joins TRBV25-1 and TRBJ2-1; TRBD1 is a possible D gene (5 bases). Trimming took 1 base from V and 4 from J, leaving 20 bases between them. CDR1 MGHDK and CDR2 SYGVNS come from the germline V gene. This CDR3 contains 18 residues. The DNA of the CDR3 is TGTGCCAGCAGTGAATTCGGTAGTTGGGTCAGGGCATACAATGAGCAGTTCTTC. This sequence encodes CASSEFGSWVRAYNEQFF.

The chain couples TRBV7-3 to TRBJ2-1, with 10 bases aligning to TRBD2. The V gene's germline CDR1 is SGHTA and CDR2 FQGTGA. J gave up 4 bases and V 5 bases, and 5 bases lay outside the gene matches. CDR3 length: 15 amino acids. CDR3 coding DNA: TGTGCCAGCAGCCCAACTAGCGGGGAATACAATGAGCAGTTCTTC. Translation gives CASSPTSGEYNEQFF.

The chain is built from TRBV29-1 and TRBJ2-3; 7 nucleotides match TRBD1. This CDR3 contains 16 residues. V was pared by 1 base and J by 2 bases, with 9 bases of the junction left unmatched. The germline V gene encodes CDR1 SQVTM and CDR2 ANQGSEA. CDR3 sequence reads: CSVEGMVQGNTDTQYF. CDR3 in DNA: TGCAGCGTTGAAGGAATGGTACAGGGGAACACAGATACGCAGTATTTT.

The chain joins TRBV5-1 to TRBJ2-1, with TRBD1 matching over 7 bases. The junction had 11 bases not matched to a gene; V was cut back by 2 bases and J by 15 bases. The CDR3 has 13 residues. Germline assignment: CDR1 SGHRS and CDR2 YFSETQ. CDR3 protein: CASSLTGTVGLFF. In nucleotides, the CDR3 is TGCGCCAGCAGCTTAACCGGGACAGTGGGTTTGTTCTTC.

The chain combines TRBV19 with TRBJ2-5; TRBD2 matches at 13 bases. This CDR3 has 15 residues. With 5 bases clipped from V and 4 bases from J, the junction kept 4 bases outside the gene matches. Germline CDR1 LNHDA, CDR2 SQIVND (reference sequence). CDR3 coding DNA: TGTGCCAGTAGTCCTCGGACTAGCGGGGGAGAGACCCAGTACTTC. Translation gives CASSPRTSGGETQYF.

V and J are TRBV10-3 and TRBJ2-7; possible D gene TRBD1, 6 bases. The V and J ends lost 3 bases and 6 bases respectively, with 15 bases between them. In germline, CDR1 is ENHRY, CDR2 SYGVKD. This CDR3 is built from 14 residues. The CDR3 DNA reads TGTGCCATCAGTGATCAGACAGGTCTTGGCGAGCAGTACTTC. It specifies CAISDQTGLGEQYF.

This clone was picked up many times. CDR3 DNA sequence: TGCGCCAGCAGCTTACAAACGACTGGTAGCTATGGCTACACCTTC. Amino acid sequence: CASSLQTTGSYGYTF. J is TRBJ1-2 and V is TRBV5-1; no firm D call. V shed 2 bases and J shed 4 bases, with 15 bases lying between them. The CDR3 sequence is 15 residues long. Germline CDR1 is SGHRS and CDR2 is YFSETQ.

Only one count was recorded for this clone. The chain has TRBV3-1 (or the pseudogene TRBV3-2) and TRBJ2-5; TRBD1 might be the D (6 bases). From germline, CDR1 is LGHDT and CDR2 YNNKEL (reference sequence). CDR3 size: 18 residues. Trimming cost V 4 bases and J 1 base, with 22 bases left between them. The CDR3, as DNA: TGTGCCAGCAGCCGCACCCCTCCGCCGGACAGCTTCCAAGAGACCCAGTACTTC. It yields the protein CASSRTPPPDSFQETQYF.

This clone occurred once. The chain links TRBV5-4 to TRBJ1-5, with D possibly TRBD1 on 6 matching bases. The V and J ends lost 4 bases and 3 bases respectively, with 11 bases between them. Per germline, CDR1 SGHNT and CDR2 YYREEE (reference sequence). This CDR3 spans 14 amino acids. The CDR3 protein is CASSIQGSNQPQHF. In nucleotides, the CDR3 is TGTGCCAGCAGCATACAGGGTTCCAATCAGCCCCAGCATTTT.

The rearrangement links TRBV5-1 to TRBJ1-1; D perhaps matches TRBD1 (6 bases). The V gene lost 0 bases and the J gene lost 2 bases, with 14 bases spanning the gap. In germline, CDR1 is SGHRS, CDR2 YFSETQ. The CDR3 runs 16 residues. The CDR3 DNA is TGCGCCAGCAGCTTGGGTGGGGGCGTAATCAACACTGAAGCTTTCTTT. Translating it yields CASSLGGGVINTEAFF.

This chain uses TRBV5-6 with TRBJ1-6, with 9 bases that match TRBD1. The trim removed 1 base at V and 6 bases at J, leaving 2 bases unmatched. Germline CDR1 SGHDT, CDR2 YYEEEE. This CDR3 region has 15 residues. The CDR3 loop is CASSLSGQGNSPLHF. For the CDR3, the DNA is TGTGCCAGCAGCTTGTCGGGACAGGGTAATTCACCCCTCCACTTT.